This entry lists 19 T cell receptor beta chains sequenced from one sample in a study of T-cell memory formation after mild COVID-19. TCRdb reanalysed the 5' RACE reads using MiXCR and keeps one entry per CDR3 protein. The top ten clones hold roughly 8.3% of a sample with fewer than 700,000 distinct CDR3 sequences, less than 25% of them seen once. Sequencing input: PBMCs or a T cell subset sorted from them (not recorded which). The receptors derive from an adult woman who had mild COVID-19 (a few samples of this study predate the infection). Cell type and time point are not known.

This chain uses TRBV11-2 with TRBJ2-5; tentative D call: TRBD2 (6 bases). This CDR3 has 13 amino acids. Looked up from germline, CDR1 is SGHAT and CDR2 is FQNNGV. Between the trimmed V and J ends, which lost 5 bases and 4 bases, there was a span of 11 bases. The DNA of the CDR3 is TGTGCCAGCAGCCCTCAGGAGGGAGAGACCCAGTACTTC. It translates to CASSPQEGETQYF.

A few counts support this clonotype. The rearrangement uses TRBV12-3 or TRBV12-4 and TRBJ2-1, with 7 bases matching TRBD2. This CDR3 has 15 residues. J gave up 1 base and V 6 bases, and 6 bases lay outside the gene matches. CDR3 in DNA: TGTGCCAGCAGCCTGACTAGCCATTCCTACAATGAGCAGTTCTTC. Translation gives CASSLTSHSYNEQFF.

The chain couples TRBV6-1 to TRBJ1-1; no definite D call. The CDR3 spans 13 residues. Trimming left V 10 bases short and J 6 bases short, with 18 bases between. Per the germline V gene, CDR1 is MNHNS and CDR2 is SASEGT. CDR3 nucleotides: TGTGCCATAAAGACGGAATTCGGGGCTGAAGCTTTCTTT. Translation gives CAIKTEFGAEAFF.

The chain uses TRBV11-2 and TRBJ2-5, with 12 bases matching TRBD1. This CDR3 is built from 16 residues. The V and J ends lost 5 bases and 4 bases, in that order; junction bases with no gene match: 8. Looked up from germline, CDR1 is SGHAT and CDR2 is FQNNGV. The CDR3 loop reads CASSPWGQGASETQYF. CDR3 bases: TGTGCCAGCAGCCCATGGGGACAGGGGGCTTCAGAGACCCAGTACTTC. Based on the CDR3 plus reference TRBV11-2 and TRBJ2-5, the full variable domain is EAGVAQSPRYKIIEKRQSVAFWCNPISGHATLYWYQQILGQGPKLLIQFQNNGVVDDSQLPKDRFSAERLKGVDSTLKIQPAKLEDSAVYLCASSPWGQGASETQYFGPGTRLLVL.

V usage is TRBV18 and J usage is TRBJ2-7; perhaps TRBD2 as D (6 bases). From germline, CDR1 is KGHSH and CDR2 LQKENI. This CDR3 comprises 15 residues. With 3 bases removed from V and 3 bases from J, the gap between germline ends came to 15 bases. The CDR3 is CASSPQRKGGYEQYF. The CDR3 nucleotides read TGTGCCAGCTCACCCCAGAGGAAGGGAGGCTACGAGCAGTACTTC.

The genes are TRBV12-3 or TRBV12-4 and TRBJ2-1; 8 nucleotides align to TRBD1. CDR3 length equals 13 residues. J lost 8 bases, V lost 10 bases, and 10 bases had no gene match. The CDR3: CATLTTGEYEQFF. The CDR3 DNA reads as TGTGCCACCCTGACGACAGGGGAGTATGAGCAGTTCTTC.

This chain links TRBV7-9 with TRBJ2-1, with D unclear. The CDR3 runs 14 residues. V shed 5 bases and J shed 7 bases, with 15 bases lying between them. The germline V gene encodes CDR1 SEHNR and CDR2 FQNEAQ (reference sequence). In DNA, the CDR3 is TGTGCCAGCAGCCACGACGGAATAAGTAATGAGCAGTTCTTC. Translation gives CASSHDGISNEQFF.

V and J are TRBV7-9 and TRBJ1-2; 10 bases are shared with TRBD1. Germline CDR1 SEHNR, CDR2 FQNEAQ (reference sequence). This CDR3 spans 15 amino acids. V was pared by 5 bases and J by 3 bases, with 6 bases of the junction left unmatched. CDR3 DNA: TGTGCCAGCAGCGGCCGGGACAGGGGCGACTATGGCTACACCTTC. Amino acid sequence: CASSGRDRGDYGYTF.

V is TRBV12-3 or TRBV12-4 and J is TRBJ2-7; 10 bases are a match to TRBD1. The CDR3 extends over 12 amino acids. J lost 9 bases, V lost 4 bases, and 3 bases had no gene match. The CDR3: CASSSGQGVQYF. CDR3 coding DNA: TGTGCCAGCAGTTCAGGACAGGGGGTGCAGTACTTC.

The CDR3 is CSARDSGEQFF. CDR3 sequence (DNA): TGCAGTGCTAGAGATTCCGGTGAGCAGTTCTTC. This chain uses TRBV20-1 with TRBJ2-1; D unresolved. Per the germline V gene, CDR1 is DFQATT and CDR2 is SNEGSKA (reference sequence). The length of the CDR3 is 11 residues. The ends were cut back, 0 bases at V and 9 bases at J, with 6 bases in the middle.

This clonotype was seen at least ten times. V is TRBV4-2 and J is TRBJ2-1; D not certain. V was shortened by 1 base and J by 8 bases, with 12 bases between the two germline ends. The CDR3 length is 14 residues. The germline CDR1 and CDR2 sequences are LGHNA and YNFKEQ. In DNA form, the CDR3 reads TGTGCCAGCAGCCAAGTTATGGCGGCAGATGAGCAGTTCTTC. It codes for CASSQVMAADEQFF.

CDR3 region: CAWSRVSNQPQHF. The CDR3 DNA reads as TGTGCCTGGAGTCGGGTTAGCAATCAGCCCCAGCATTTT. The chain links TRBV30 to TRBJ1-5; D gene unclear. Trimming pared 2 bases from V and 0 bases from J, leaving 5 bases between. This CDR3 comprises 13 residues. Germline CDR1 GTSNPN, CDR2 SVGIG (reference sequence).

This clonotype was seen only a few times. V usage is TRBV7-9 and J usage is TRBJ2-3; 10 bases map to TRBD2. With V trimmed by 2 bases and J by 3 bases, 5 bases remained unmatched. CDR1 is SEHNR, CDR2 FQNEAQ, per germline (reference sequence). The CDR3 sequence is 16 residues long. CDR3 in DNA: TGTGCCAGCAGCTTACCCCCGGGACTAGCGACAGATACGCAGTATTTT. Protein: CASSLPPGLATDTQYF.

The CDR3 loop is CASRGRWVDEQYF. DNA for the CDR3: TGTGCCAGCAGGGGGAGGTGGGTAGACGAGCAGTACTTC. The V and J genes are TRBV5-6 and TRBJ2-7; tentative D call: TRBD2 (6 bases). This CDR3 is 13 amino acids long. Germline loops: CDR1 SGHDT, CDR2 YYEEEE. V lost 5 bases and J lost 5, with 14 bases in between. Full variable domain (rest looked up from reference TRBV5-6 and TRBJ2-7): DAGVTQSPTHLIKTRGQQVTLRCSPKSGHDTVSWYQQALGQGPQFIFQYYEEEERQRGNFPDRFSGHQFPNYSSELNVNALLLGDSALYLCASRGRWVDEQYFGPGTRLTVT.

This clonotype was detected ten times or more. The genes are TRBV20-1 and TRBJ1-5; no firm D call. The V gene's germline CDR1 is DFQATT and CDR2 SNEGSKA (reference sequence). V lost 4 bases and J lost 3, with 16 bases in between. The CDR3 contains 15 residues. CDR3 in amino acids: CSAKPTGEFNQPQHF. The CDR3 DNA sequence: TGCAGTGCTAAACCAACGGGCGAATTCAATCAGCCCCAGCATTTT.

The J gene is TRBJ2-3, the V gene TRBV12-3 or TRBV12-4, with a weak D call TRBD2 (6 bases). The CDR3 contains 14 residues. Trimming stripped 7 bases from V and 3 bases from J, with 14 bases between. DNA for the CDR3: TGTGCCAGCACCTTCGGGCTAGCGACAGATACGCAGTATTTT. This codes for CASTFGLATDTQYF.

The chain employs TRBV6-6 and TRBJ1-4; a possible D gene is TRBD1 (6 bases). Looked up from germline, CDR1 is MNHNY and CDR2 is SVGAGI (reference sequence). Between the trimmed V and J ends, which lost 10 bases and 0 bases, there was a span of 9 bases. CDR3 size: 13 residues. CDR3 nucleotide sequence: TGTGCCACCGGGGGCTCAACTAATGAAAAACTGTTTTTT. It is translated as CATGGSTNEKLFF.

This chain uses TRBV2 with TRBJ2-6; D gene unclear. The CDR3 extends over 12 amino acids. CDR1 is SNHLY, CDR2 FYNNEI, per germline. V was cut by 7 bases and J by 2 bases, with 3 bases left in between. CDR3 sequence reads: CASKPGANVLTF. CDR3 nucleotides: TGTGCCAGCAAGCCTGGGGCCAACGTCCTGACTTTC.

This clonotype was seen a few times. The CDR3 nucleotides are TGCAGCGTTGCCAACCGCGGGACAGGGGGCTACGAGCAGTACTTC. It codes for CSVANRGTGGYEQYF. This rearrangement joins TRBV29-1 to TRBJ2-7; TRBD1 aligns across 11 bases. CDR1 and CDR2 from the germline V gene are SQVTM and ANQGSEA. The CDR3 consists of 15 residues. V shed 4 bases and J 3 bases; nucleotides not matched to a gene: 8.